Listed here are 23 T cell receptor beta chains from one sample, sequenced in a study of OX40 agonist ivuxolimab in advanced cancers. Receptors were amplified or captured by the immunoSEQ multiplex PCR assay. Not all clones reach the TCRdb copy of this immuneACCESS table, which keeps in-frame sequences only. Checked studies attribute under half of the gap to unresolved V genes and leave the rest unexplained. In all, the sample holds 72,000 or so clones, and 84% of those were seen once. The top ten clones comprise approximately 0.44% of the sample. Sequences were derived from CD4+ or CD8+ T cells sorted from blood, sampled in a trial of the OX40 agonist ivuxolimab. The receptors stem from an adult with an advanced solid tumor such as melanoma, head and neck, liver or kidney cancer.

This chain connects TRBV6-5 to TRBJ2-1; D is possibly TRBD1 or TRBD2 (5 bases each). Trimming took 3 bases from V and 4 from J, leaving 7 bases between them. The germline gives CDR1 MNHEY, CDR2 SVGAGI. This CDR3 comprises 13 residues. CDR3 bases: TGTGCCAGCAGTTATGGGGGTTACAATGAGCAGTTCTTC. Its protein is CASSYGGYNEQFF.

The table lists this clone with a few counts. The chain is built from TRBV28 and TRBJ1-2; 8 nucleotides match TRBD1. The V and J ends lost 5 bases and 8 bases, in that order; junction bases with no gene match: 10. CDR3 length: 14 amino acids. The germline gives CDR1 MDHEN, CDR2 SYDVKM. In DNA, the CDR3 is TGTGCCAGCAGTCCTCTTCGACAGGGGACCGGCTACACCTTC. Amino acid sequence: CASSPLRQGTGYTF.

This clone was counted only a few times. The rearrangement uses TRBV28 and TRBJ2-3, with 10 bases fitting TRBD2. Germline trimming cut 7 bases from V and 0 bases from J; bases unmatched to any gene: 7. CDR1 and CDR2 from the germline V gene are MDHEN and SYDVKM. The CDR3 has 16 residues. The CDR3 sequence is CASTLSSGGSTDTQYF. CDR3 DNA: TGTGCCAGCACCTTATCTAGCGGGGGTAGCACAGATACGCAGTATTTT.

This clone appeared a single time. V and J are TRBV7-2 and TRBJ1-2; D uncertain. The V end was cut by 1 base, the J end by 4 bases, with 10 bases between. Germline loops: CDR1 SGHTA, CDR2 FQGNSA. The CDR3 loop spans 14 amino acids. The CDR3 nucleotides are TGTGCCAGCAGCTTAGTGGGGAGCCGCTATGGCTACACCTTC. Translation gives CASSLVGSRYGYTF.

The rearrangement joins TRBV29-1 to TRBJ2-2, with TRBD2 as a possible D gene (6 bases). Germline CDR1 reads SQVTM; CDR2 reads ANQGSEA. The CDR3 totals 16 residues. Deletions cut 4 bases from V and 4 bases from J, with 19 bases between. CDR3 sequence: CSVGGLVAGGTGELFF. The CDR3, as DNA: TGCAGCGTTGGGGGTTTAGTGGCCGGGGGCACCGGGGAGCTGTTTTTT.

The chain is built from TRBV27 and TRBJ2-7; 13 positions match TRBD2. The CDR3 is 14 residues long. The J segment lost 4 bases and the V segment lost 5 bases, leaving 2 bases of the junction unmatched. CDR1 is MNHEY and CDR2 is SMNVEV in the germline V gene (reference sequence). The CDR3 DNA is TGTGCCAGCAGTAGACTAGCGGGAGGTTACGAGCAGTACTTC. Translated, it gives CASSRLAGGYEQYF.

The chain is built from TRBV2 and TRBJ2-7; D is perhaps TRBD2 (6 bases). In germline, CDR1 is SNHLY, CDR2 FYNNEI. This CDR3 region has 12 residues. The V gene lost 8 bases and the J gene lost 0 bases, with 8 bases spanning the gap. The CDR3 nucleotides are TGTGCCAGCGGGGGGAGCTCCTACGAGCAGTACGTC. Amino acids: CASGGSSYEQYV.

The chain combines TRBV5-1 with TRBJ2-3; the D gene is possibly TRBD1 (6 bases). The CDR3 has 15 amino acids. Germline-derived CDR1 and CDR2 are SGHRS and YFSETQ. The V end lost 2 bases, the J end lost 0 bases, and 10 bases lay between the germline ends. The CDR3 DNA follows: TGCGCCAGCAGCTTCGTGGGGGCGAGCACAGATACGCAGTATTTT. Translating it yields CASSFVGASTDTQYF.

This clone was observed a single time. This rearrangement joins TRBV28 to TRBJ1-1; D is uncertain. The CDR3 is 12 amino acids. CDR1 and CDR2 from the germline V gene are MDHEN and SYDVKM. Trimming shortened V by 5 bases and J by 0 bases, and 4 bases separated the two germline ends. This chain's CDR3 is CASSEVNTEAFF. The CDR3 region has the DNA TGTGCCAGCAGTGAGGTGAACACTGAAGCTTTCTTT.

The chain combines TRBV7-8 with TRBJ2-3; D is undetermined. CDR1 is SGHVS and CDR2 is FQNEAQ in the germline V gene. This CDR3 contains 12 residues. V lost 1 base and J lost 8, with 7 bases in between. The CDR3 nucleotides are TGTGCCAGCAGCTTAGAACGGGTTACGCAGTATTTT. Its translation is CASSLERVTQYF.

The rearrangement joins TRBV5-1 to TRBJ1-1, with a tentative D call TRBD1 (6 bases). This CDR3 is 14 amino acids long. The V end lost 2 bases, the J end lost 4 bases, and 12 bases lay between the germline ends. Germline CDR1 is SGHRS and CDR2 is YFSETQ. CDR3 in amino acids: CASSFEGVGTEAFF. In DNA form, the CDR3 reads TGCGCCAGCAGCTTCGAGGGGGTCGGCACTGAAGCTTTCTTT.

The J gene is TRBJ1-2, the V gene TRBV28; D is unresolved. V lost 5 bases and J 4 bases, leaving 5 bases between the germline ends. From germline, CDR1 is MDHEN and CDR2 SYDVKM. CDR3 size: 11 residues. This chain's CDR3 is CASSVGYGYTF. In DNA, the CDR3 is TGTGCCAGCAGTGTGGGCTATGGCTACACCTTC.

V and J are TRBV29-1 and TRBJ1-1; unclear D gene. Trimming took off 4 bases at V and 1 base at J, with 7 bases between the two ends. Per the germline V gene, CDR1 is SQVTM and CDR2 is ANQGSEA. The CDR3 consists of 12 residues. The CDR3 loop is CSVVRGNTEAFF. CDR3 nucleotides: TGCAGCGTTGTTCGCGGGAACACTGAAGCTTTCTTT. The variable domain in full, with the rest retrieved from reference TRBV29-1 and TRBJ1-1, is SAVISQKPSRDICQRGTSLTIQCQVDSQVTMMFWYRQQPGQSLTLIATANQGSEATYESGFVIDKFPISRPNLTFSTLTVSNMSPEDSSIYLCSVVRGNTEAFFGQGTRLTVV.

CDR3 sequence: CASSRGYTEAFF. The CDR3 nucleotides read TGTGCCAGCAGCCGTGGATACACTGAAGCTTTCTTT. The genes are TRBV7-8 and TRBJ1-1; D ambiguous. This CDR3 has 12 residues. From germline, CDR1 is SGHVS and CDR2 FQNEAQ. Trimming cost V 5 bases and J 3 bases, with 7 bases left between them.

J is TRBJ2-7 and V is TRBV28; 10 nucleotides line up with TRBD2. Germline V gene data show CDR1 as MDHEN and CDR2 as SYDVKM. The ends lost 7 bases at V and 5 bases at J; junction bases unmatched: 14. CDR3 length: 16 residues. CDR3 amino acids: CASNLGSGRGRNEQYF. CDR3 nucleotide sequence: TGTGCCAGCAATTTGGGAAGCGGGAGGGGGAGGAACGAGCAGTACTTC. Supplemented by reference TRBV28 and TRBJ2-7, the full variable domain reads DVKVTQSSRYLVKRTGEKVFLECVQDMDHENMFWYRQDPGLGLRLIYFSYDVKMKEKGDIPEGYSVSREKKERFSLILESASTNQTSMYLCASNLGSGRGRNEQYFGPGTRLTVT.

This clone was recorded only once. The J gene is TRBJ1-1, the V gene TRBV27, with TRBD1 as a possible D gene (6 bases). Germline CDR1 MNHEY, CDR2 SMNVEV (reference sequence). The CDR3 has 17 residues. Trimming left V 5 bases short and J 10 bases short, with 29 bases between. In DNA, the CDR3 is TGTGCCAGCAGTACACGCTTTGGGGGACAAGGGGTTTCTTCAGCTTTCTTT. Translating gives CASSTRFGGQGVSSAFF.

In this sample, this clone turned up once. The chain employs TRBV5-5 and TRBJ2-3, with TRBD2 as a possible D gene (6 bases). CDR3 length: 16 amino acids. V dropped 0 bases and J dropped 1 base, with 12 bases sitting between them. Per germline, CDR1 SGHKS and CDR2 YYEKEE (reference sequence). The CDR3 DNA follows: TGTGCCAGCAGCTTGGCGGCTAGCGCGGGCACAGATACGCAGTATTTT. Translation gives CASSLAASAGTDTQYF. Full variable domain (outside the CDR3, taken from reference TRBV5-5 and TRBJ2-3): DAGVTQSPTHLIKTRGQQVTLRCSPISGHKSVSWYQQVLGQGPQFIFQYYEKEERGRGNFPDRFSARQFPNYSSELNVNALLLGDSALYLCASSLAASAGTDTQYFGPGTRLTVL.

The CDR3 coding sequence is TGTGCCAGCAGCTTACATCAGGGGGCTGGAAACACCATATATTTT. Translating gives CASSLHQGAGNTIYF. The rearrangement uses TRBV11-2 and TRBJ1-3; 7 nucleotides align to TRBD1. Germline values: CDR1 SGHAT, CDR2 FQNNGV. J was trimmed by 2 bases and V by 2 bases; bases with no gene match: 3. This CDR3 spans 15 amino acids.

The CDR3 spells CASSAHFFDRVGGYTF. CDR3 DNA: TGTGCCAGCAGTGCTCATTTTTTTGACAGGGTAGGAGGCTACACCTTC. The rearrangement uses TRBV6-1 and TRBJ1-2, with 7 bases fitting TRBD1. The CDR3 loop spans 16 amino acids. Germline loops: CDR1 MNHNS, CDR2 SASEGT. V shed 4 bases, J shed 8 bases, and the junction held 16 bases outside the gene matches.

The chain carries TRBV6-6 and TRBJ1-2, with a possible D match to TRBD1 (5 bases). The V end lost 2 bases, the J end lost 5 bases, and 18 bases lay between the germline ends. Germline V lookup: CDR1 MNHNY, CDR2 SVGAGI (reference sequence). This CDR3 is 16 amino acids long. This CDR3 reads CASSYGSGRSGYGYTF. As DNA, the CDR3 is TGTGCCAGCAGTTACGGCTCGGGGCGGTCGGGGTATGGCTACACCTTC.

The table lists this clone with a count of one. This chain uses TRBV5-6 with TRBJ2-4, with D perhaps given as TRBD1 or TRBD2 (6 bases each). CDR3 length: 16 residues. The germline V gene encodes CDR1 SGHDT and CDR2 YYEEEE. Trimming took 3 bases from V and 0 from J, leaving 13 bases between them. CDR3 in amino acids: CASSSGGPLAKNIQYF. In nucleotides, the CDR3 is TGTGCCAGCAGCTCCGGGGGCCCCTTAGCCAAAAACATTCAGTACTTC.

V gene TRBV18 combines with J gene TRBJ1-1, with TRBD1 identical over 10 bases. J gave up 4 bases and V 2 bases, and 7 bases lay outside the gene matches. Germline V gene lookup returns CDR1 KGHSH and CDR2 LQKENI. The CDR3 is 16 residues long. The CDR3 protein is CASSPKTGGAPTEAFF. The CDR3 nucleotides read TGTGCCAGCTCACCAAAGACAGGGGGCGCCCCCACTGAAGCTTTCTTT.

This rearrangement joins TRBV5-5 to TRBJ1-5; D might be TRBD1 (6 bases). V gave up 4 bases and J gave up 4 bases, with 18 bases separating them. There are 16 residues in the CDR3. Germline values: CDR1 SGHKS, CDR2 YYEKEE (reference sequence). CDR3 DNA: TGTGCCAGCAGCCCTATACCGGGAACAGGGAATCAGCCCCAGCATTTT. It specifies CASSPIPGTGNQPQHF.